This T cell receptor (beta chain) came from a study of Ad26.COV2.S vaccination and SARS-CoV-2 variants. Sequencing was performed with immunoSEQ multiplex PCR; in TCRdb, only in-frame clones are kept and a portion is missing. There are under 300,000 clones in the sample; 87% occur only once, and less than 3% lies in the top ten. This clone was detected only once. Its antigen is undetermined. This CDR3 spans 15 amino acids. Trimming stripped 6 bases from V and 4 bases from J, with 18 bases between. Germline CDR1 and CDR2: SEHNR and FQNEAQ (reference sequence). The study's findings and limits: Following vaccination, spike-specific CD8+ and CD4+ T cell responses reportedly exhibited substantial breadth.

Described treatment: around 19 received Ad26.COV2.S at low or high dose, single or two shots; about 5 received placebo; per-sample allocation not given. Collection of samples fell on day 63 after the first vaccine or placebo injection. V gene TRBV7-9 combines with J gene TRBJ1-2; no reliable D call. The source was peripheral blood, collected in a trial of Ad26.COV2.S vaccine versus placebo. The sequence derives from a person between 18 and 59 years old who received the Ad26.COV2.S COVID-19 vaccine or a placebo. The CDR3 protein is CASSSPPRRAYGYTF. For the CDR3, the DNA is TGTGCCAGCAGTTCACCCCCTCGGCGCGCCTATGGCTACACCTTC. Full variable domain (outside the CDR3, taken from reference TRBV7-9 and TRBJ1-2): DTGVSQNPRHKITKRGQNVTFRCDPISEHNRLYWYRQTLGQGPEFLTYFQNEAQLEKSRLLSDRFSAERPKGSFSTLEIQRTEQGDSAMYLCASSSPPRRAYGYTFGSGTRLTVV.